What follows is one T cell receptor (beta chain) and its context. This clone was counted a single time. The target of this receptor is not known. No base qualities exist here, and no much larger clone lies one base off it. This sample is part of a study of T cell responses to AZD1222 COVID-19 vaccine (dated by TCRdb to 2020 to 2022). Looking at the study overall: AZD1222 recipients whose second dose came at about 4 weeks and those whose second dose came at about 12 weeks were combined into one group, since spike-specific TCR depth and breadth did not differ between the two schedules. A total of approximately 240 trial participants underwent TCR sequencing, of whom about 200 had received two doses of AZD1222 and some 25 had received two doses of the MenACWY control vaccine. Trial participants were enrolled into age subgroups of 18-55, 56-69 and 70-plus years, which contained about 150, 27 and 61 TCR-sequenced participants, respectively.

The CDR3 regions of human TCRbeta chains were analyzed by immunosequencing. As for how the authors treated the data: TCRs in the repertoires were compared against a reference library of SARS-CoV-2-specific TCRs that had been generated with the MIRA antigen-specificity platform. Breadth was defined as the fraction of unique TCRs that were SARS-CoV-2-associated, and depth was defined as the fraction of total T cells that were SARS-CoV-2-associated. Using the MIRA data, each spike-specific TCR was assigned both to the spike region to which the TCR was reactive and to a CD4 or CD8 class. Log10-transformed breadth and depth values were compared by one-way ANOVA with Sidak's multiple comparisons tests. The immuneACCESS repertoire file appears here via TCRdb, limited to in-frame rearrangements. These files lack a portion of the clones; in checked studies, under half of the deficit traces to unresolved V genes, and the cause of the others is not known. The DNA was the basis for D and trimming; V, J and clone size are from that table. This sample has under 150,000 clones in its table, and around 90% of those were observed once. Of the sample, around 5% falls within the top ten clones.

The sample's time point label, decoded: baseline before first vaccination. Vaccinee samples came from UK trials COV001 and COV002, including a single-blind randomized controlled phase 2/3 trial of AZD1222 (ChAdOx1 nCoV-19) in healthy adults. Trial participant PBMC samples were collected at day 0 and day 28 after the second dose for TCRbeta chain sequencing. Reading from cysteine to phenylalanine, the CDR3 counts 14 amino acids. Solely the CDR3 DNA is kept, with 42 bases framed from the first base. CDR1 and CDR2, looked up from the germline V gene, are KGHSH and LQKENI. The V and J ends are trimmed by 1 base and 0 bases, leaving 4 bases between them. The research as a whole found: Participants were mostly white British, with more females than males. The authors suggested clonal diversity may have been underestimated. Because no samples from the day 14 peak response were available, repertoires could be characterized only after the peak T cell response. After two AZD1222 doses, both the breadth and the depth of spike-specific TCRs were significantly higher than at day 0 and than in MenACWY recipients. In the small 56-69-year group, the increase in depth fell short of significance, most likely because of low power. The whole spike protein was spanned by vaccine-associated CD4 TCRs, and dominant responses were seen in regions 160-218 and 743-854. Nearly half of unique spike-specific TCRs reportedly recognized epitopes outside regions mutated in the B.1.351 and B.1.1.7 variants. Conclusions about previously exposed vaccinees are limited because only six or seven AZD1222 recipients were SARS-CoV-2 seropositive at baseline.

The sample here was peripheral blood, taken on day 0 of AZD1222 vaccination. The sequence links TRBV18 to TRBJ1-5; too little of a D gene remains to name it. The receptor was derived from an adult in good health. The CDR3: CASSPLASNQPQHF. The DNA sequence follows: TGTGCCAGCTCACCACTTGCTAGCAATCAGCCCCAGCATTTT.